This T cell receptor beta chain was recovered during a study of shared clonotypes between healthy human individuals. Study at large: Each donor's CD4 naive and CD4 memory cells filled three plates apiece, CD8 naive two, and CD8 memory one.

The DNA input per sorted-subset replicate PCR was about 190 ng, corresponding to some 30,000 T cell genomes. In the authors' methods: ImmunoSEQ yielded junction-only sequences lacking quality scores, so filtering differed. TCRdb's copy holds only in-frame clones and misses some; the assay was immunoSEQ multiplex PCR. That table supplies the V and J calls and clone size; D and trimming were determined from the DNA. The repertoire holds about 2 million clones, 85% to 95% seen once, with approximately 0.13% in the top ten. The study separated CD4+ cells into CD45RA+ naive and CD45RA-negative memory subsets. This CDR3 has 12 residues. Trimming removed 3 bases at V and 9 bases at J, with 12 bases between. Germline V gives CDR1 GTSNPN, CDR2 SVGIG (reference sequence).

The V and J genes are TRBV30 and TRBJ2-4; D ambiguous. This TCR was recovered from a man aged 18 to 29 in good health. Sequencing was done on a sample of naive CD4+ T cells sorted from blood. The subset: CD45RA+ positively selected. CDR3 in DNA: TGTGCCTGGAGCCGACAAGGCGGCATTCAGTACTTC. It codes for CAWSRQGGIQYF. Full variable domain (missing parts from reference TRBV30 and TRBJ2-4): SQTIHQWPATLVQPVGSPLSLECTVEGTSNPNLYWYRQAAGRGLQLLFYSVGIGQISSEVPQNLSASRPQDRQFILSSKKLLLSDSGFYLCAWSRQGGIQYFGAGTRLSVL.